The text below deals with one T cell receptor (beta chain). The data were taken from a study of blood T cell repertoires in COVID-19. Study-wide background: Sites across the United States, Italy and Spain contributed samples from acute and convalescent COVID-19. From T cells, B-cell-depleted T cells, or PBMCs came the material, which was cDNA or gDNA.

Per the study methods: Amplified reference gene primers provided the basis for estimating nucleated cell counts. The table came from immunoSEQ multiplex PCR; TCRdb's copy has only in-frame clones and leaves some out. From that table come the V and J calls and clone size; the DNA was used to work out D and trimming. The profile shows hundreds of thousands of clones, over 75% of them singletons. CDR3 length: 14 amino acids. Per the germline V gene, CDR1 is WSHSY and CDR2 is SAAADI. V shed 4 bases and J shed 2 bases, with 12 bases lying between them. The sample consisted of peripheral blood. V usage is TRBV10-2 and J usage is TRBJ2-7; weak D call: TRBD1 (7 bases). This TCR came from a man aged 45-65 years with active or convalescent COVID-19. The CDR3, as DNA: TGCGCCAGCAGTGGGAGGGACAGCACCTACGAGCAGTACTTC. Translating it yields CASSGRDSTYEQYF.